This TCR beta chain is drawn from a study of blood T cell repertoires in COVID-19. Turning to the study itself: Some COVID-19 samples were acute and others convalescent; all came from the United States, Italy and Spain. Sources were T cells, B-cell-depleted T cells, or PBMCs; the material itself was cDNA or gDNA.

Per the study methods: Amplification of reference gene primers was used by the study to estimate nucleated cell counts. Measured with immunoSEQ multiplex PCR; TCRdb has only the in-frame clones, and not every one. The DNA gave D and trimming, while V, J and clone size come from that table. The data show fewer than 350,000 clones, approximately 83% seen once. This CDR3 has 15 residues. V lost 1 base to trimming and J lost 3 bases, with 12 bases between them. CDR1 and CDR2 from the germline V gene are LGHDT and YNNKEL (reference sequence). This clonotype originated in a woman aged 25 to 39 who had recovered from COVID-19. What was sequenced was peripheral blood. The chain joins TRBV3-1 (or the pseudogene TRBV3-2) to TRBJ1-2, with D unclear. DNA for the CDR3: TGTGCCAGCAGCCAAGGTGTTCAGGAATACTATGGCTACACCTTC. Amino acids: CASSQGVQEYYGYTF.